These T cell receptor beta chains were read from a single sample in a study of beta chain features in type 1 diabetes. Sequencing was performed with immunoSEQ multiplex PCR; in TCRdb, only in-frame clones are kept and a portion is missing. The sample has roughly 150,000 clones; 10% are singletons. The material sequenced was central memory CD4+ T cells from blood. The origin of the receptors is a man aged 25-45 years with type 1 diabetes. Each CDR3 is given with its conserved first and last residue. The D gene is left open where the match is weak. Size is stated for part of the rows, as once, few or many counts, or as a class when the clone is expanded.

D gene,V gene,J gene,clone size,CDR3 protein,CDR3 DNA
TRBD2,TRBV11-2,TRBJ2-5,few,CASRRSGLSETQYF,TGTGCCAGCAGGAGATCGGGACTATCAGAGACCCAGTACTTC
NA,TRBV10-3,TRBJ2-2,NA,CAISDSGLFATGELFF,TGTGCCATCAGTGATTCGGGACTTTTCGCCACCGGGGAGCTGTTTTTT
TRBD1,TRBV4-2,TRBJ1-5,NA,CASSEDRGYQPQHF,TGTGCCAGCAGCGAAGACAGGGGGTATCAGCCCCAGCATTTT
TRBD1,TRBV28,TRBJ2-5,NA,CASSTTGQGQETQYF,TGTGCCAGCAGTACAACAGGACAGGGCCAAGAGACCCAGTACTTC
NA,TRBV27,TRBJ2-5,few,CASRGRGQETQYF,TGTGCCAGCCGAGGAAGGGGACAAGAGACCCAGTACTTC
NA,TRBV2,TRBJ2-7,few,CASSEQGTYEQYF,TGTGCCAGCAGTGAACAGGGAACCTACGAGCAGTACTTC
NA,TRBV27,TRBJ2-7,few,CASSVSGVLSYEQYF,TGTGCCAGCAGCGTCTCCGGAGTCCTTTCCTACGAGCAGTACTTC
NA,TRBV11-2,TRBJ1-4,few,CASSFGLVGEKLFF,TGTGCCAGCAGCTTCGGGTTAGTTGGTGAAAAACTGTTTTTT
NA,TRBV18,TRBJ2-2,NA,CASSRQDANTGELFF,TGTGCCAGCTCAAGACAGGATGCGAACACCGGGGAGCTGTTTTTT
TRBD2,TRBV11-1,TRBJ2-1,NA,CASSLLPSGTNEQFF,TGTGCCAGCAGCTTACTGCCTAGCGGGACTAATGAGCAGTTCTTC
NA,TRBV2,TRBJ2-1,NA,CASTVDRTYNEQFF,TGTGCCAGCACTGTGGACAGAACCTACAATGAGCAGTTCTTC
TRBD2,TRBV6-1,TRBJ2-1,few,CASSERAGGVQFF,TGTGCCAGCAGTGAACGGGCGGGAGGTGTGCAGTTCTTC
NA,TRBV5-5,TRBJ1-2,few,CASSPDSLSRGYTF,TGTGCCAGCAGCCCGGACAGCCTCTCTCGGGGCTACACCTTC
NA,TRBV7-9,TRBJ2-7,NA,CASSFRAGEQYF,TGTGCCAGCAGCTTCCGAGCTGGCGAGCAGTACTTC
NA,TRBV5-4,TRBJ2-2,few,CASSPGSYTGELFF,TGTGCCAGCAGCCCGGGATCTTACACCGGGGAGCTGTTTTTT
TRBD2,TRBV10-3,TRBJ2-1,NA,CASIPAGGREQFF,TGTGCCAGCATTCCAGCGGGAGGGCGTGAGCAGTTCTTC
NA,TRBV6-5,TRBJ1-1,NA,CASSYSGRNTEAFF,TGTGCCAGCAGTTACTCGGGGCGGAACACTGAAGCTTTCTTT
TRBD1,TRBV28,TRBJ1-2,NA,CASHRDRNYGYTF,TGTGCCAGCCACCGGGACAGAAACTATGGCTACACCTTC
TRBD2,TRBV7-2,TRBJ2-7,few,CASSLSGLAGEQYF,TGTGCCAGCAGCTTATCCGGACTAGCGGGCGAGCAGTACTTC
NA,TRBV27,TRBJ2-7,NA,CASSTKGGTYEQYF,TGTGCCAGCAGTACAAAGGGGGGGACCTACGAGCAGTACTTC
NA,TRBV7-9,TRBJ2-5,NA,CASSLLHGQETQYF,TGTGCCAGCAGCTTATTGCACGGCCAAGAGACCCAGTACTTC
NA,TRBV7-3,TRBJ2-3,few,CASSSQDDTQYF,TGTGCCAGCAGCTCCCAGGATGATACGCAGTATTTT
NA,TRBV7-2,TRBJ2-7,NA,CASSLFPNSYEQYF,TGTGCCAGCAGCTTGTTCCCCAACTCCTACGAGCAGTACTTC